A single TCR beta chain is shown here with its context. Its antigen remains undetermined. Base qualities are not recorded, but no much larger clone differs from it by a single base. Preparation of the library involved the immunoSEQ multiplex PCR assay. DNA from the cultured and isolated CD4+ T cells underwent TCR beta CDR3 sequencing. In the source study's methods: The analysis removed non-productive TCR sequences, trimmed reads to the CDR3 region, and retained only CDR3s that were 7 or more amino acids long. Antigen-specific clonotypes were identified with the MANAFEST web app by comparing expansion in peptide wells against reference cultures. For clones to be considered positive, expansion at FDR<0.05 versus reference and all other wells, an odds ratio above 5, and a frequency above 0.1% in two replicate wells were required. A clonotype was called cross-reactive if it was significantly expanded both in SARS-CoV-2 spike wells and in at least one common cold coronavirus spike condition. Levenshtein distance calculated with the stringdist R package was used to assess CDR3 similarity, and unrooted trees were constructed with ape in R 3.6.1. Entries here come from immuneACCESS through TCRdb and include only in-frame sequences with V and J called. Some clones fail to appear in such tables; in the studies checked, an unresolved V gene covers under half of the shortfall, and the cause of the remainder is unknown. That table supplies the V and J calls and clone size; D and trimming were determined from the DNA. The sample table contains about 43,000 clones; only one count was recorded for about 80% of them. The top ten constitute approximately 11% of the sample.

In the ViraFEST assay, PBMC were stimulated with viral peptide pools, and TCR sequencing was then used to find antigen-specific CD4+ T cell clonotypes based on their expansion. After less than 13 days of culture, CD4+ T cells were isolated with the EasySep CD4+ T cell isolation kit. Healthy vaccine recipients had no prior SARS-CoV-2 infection, confirmed by negative nucleocapsid antibodies before and after vaccination. Over 1.5 million PBMC per well were cultured with 10 ug/ml peptides in IMDM containing roughly 5% human AB serum, about 10 IU/ml IL-2 and gentamicin. Half of the culture medium was replaced with fresh IL-2-containing medium on days 3 and 7. Unless noted otherwise, every peptide stimulation condition was cultured in triplicate wells. Using Ficoll-Paque Plus gradient centrifugation, PBMC were separated from whole blood and then either used fresh or cryopreserved at -140C. Overlapping peptide pools spanned the spike proteins of SARS-CoV-2 and the common cold coronaviruses HCoV-NL63, HCoV-OC43 and HCoV-229E. Genomic DNA was extracted from cultured CD4+ T cells with the QIAamp micro DNA kit.

The entry originates in a study of vaccination effects on CD4 cells after COVID-19 (dated by TCRdb to 2021 to 2024). Turning to the overall study: Each participant received two doses of an mRNA SARS-CoV-2 vaccine, either BNT162b2 or mRNA-1273. In the study, cultures from other donors were sequenced using the Oncomine TCR Beta short-read assay on an Illumina iSeq 100. The full study included 10 to 11 COVID-19 convalescent patients and a few SARS-CoV-2-naive healthy vaccine recipients. The study compared SARS-CoV-2 spike-specific CD4+ TCR repertoires before and after mRNA vaccination in COVID-19 convalescent patients and infection-naive vaccine recipients. What the work shows at the level of the full study, not this receptor alone: Both infection-induced and vaccine-induced clones contracted markedly at late post-vaccination timepoints, which is consistent with waning T cell responses. Only a small number of convalescent patients were included, and no early post-infection timepoints were available, which limited the study. Among healthy vaccine recipients, nearly all vaccine-induced clones were SARS-CoV-2 mono-reactive, and only 1 of 255 was cross-reactive with common cold coronaviruses.

From the germline V gene, CDR1 is SGHRS and CDR2 is YFSETQ. Relative to germline, V is 4 bases shorter and J is 5 bases shorter, with 12 bases between their ends. From the cysteine through the phenylalanine, the CDR3 covers 13 amino acids. Of the read, only the CDR3 DNA is kept; its 39 bases are in frame from base 1. The sequence was obtained from a human donor who received a COVID-19 vaccine. The chain uses TRBV5-1 and TRBJ2-5; the D gene cannot be named for sure. This specimen consisted of CD4+ T cells from PBMCs cultured with SARS-CoV-2 spike peptides, obtained before COVID-19 vaccination. The sample's cell subset or site label is to be understood as: SARS-CoV-2 spike overlapping peptide pool stimulation. The CDR3: CASSPEMPETQYF. The bases read TGCGCCAGCAGCCCGGAGATGCCGGAGACCCAGTACTTC.